The next 15 T cell receptor beta chains were all read from a single sample in a study of OX40 agonist ivuxolimab in advanced cancers. Clones were sequenced by immunoSEQ multiplex PCR, and TCRdb holds only the in-frame ones, with some missing. The data hold 65,000 to 95,000 clones, with more than 85% observed a single time. Sequencing was performed on CD4+ or CD8+ T cells sorted from blood, taken in a trial of the OX40 agonist ivuxolimab. The receptors come from an adult with an advanced solid tumor such as melanoma, head and neck, liver or kidney cancer.

The DNA of the CDR3 is TGTGCTAGTGGTCCAGGGGTCGGAAACACCATATATTTT. Residues: CASGPGVGNTIYF. The chain uses TRBV12-5 and TRBJ1-3, with D tentatively TRBD1 (6 bases). The CDR3 sequence is 13 residues long. Germline loops: CDR1 LGHNT, CDR2 FRNRAP. Trimming pared 5 bases from V and 4 bases from J, leaving 9 bases between.

V and J are TRBV7-9 and TRBJ2-3; D is perhaps TRBD1 (6 bases). V was clipped by 4 bases and J by 9 bases, with 11 bases between them. CDR1 is SEHNR, CDR2 FQNEAQ, per germline (reference sequence). The CDR3 runs 12 residues. The CDR3 is CASSSGQRTQYF. The CDR3 DNA follows: TGTGCCAGCAGCTCAGGACAGAGGACGCAGTATTTT.

This chain connects TRBV5-1 to TRBJ1-1; TRBD1 agrees at 9 bases. This CDR3 spans 14 amino acids. V shed 4 bases, J shed 4 bases, and the junction held 5 bases outside the gene matches. The V gene's germline CDR1 is SGHRS and CDR2 YFSETQ. Here the CDR3 reads CASSTQDRGTEAFF. CDR3 DNA sequence: TGCGCCAGCAGCACCCAGGACAGGGGCACTGAAGCTTTCTTT.

The rearrangement uses TRBV5-4 and TRBJ2-6, with 8 bases lining up with TRBD2. The CDR3 totals 18 residues. The germline V gene has CDR1 SGHNT and CDR2 YYREEE (reference sequence). V lost 4 bases, J lost 0 bases, and 9 bases stayed unmatched. The CDR3 DNA is TGTGCCAGCAGCGGAAGACTAGCGCGAAACTCTGGGGCCAACGTCCTGACTTTC. Translating gives CASSGRLARNSGANVLTF. Combining the CDR3 with reference TRBV5-4 and TRBJ2-6 gives the whole variable domain ETGVTQSPTHLIKTRGQQVTLRCSSQSGHNTVSWYQQALGQGPQFIFQYYREEENGRGNFPPRFSGLQFPNYSSELNVNALELDDSALYLCASSGRLARNSGANVLTFGAGSRLTVL.

This rearrangement joins TRBV19 to TRBJ1-2, with 11 bases matching TRBD1. The CDR3 runs 16 residues. V was pared by 4 bases and J by 5 bases, with 9 bases of the junction left unmatched. The germline V gene has CDR1 LNHDA and CDR2 SQIVND (reference sequence). The CDR3 DNA sequence: TGTGCCAGTAGTACCCAGACCGGGACAGGGGGTTATGGCTACACCTTC. It yields the protein CASSTQTGTGGYGYTF.

This clone came up once. V is TRBV7-2 and J is TRBJ1-5, with 9 bases aligning to TRBD1. Germline V gene data show CDR1 as SGHTA and CDR2 as FQGNSA. The J segment lost 2 bases and the V segment lost 3 bases, leaving 2 bases of the junction unmatched. This CDR3 is 15 amino acids long. The chain's CDR3 is CASSFWTGGNQPQHF. CDR3 in DNA: TGTGCCAGCAGCTTTTGGACAGGGGGCAATCAGCCCCAGCATTTT.

The rearrangement joins TRBV18 to TRBJ2-5; unclear D gene. Germline lookup yields CDR1 KGHSH and CDR2 LQKENI. Between the trimmed V and J ends, which lost 1 base and 2 bases, there was a span of 11 bases. There are 15 residues in the CDR3. The DNA for the CDR3 is TGTGCCAGCTCACCACGAAGGGCCTCTCAAGAGACCCAGTACTTC. It is translated as CASSPRRASQETQYF.

The chain combines TRBV14 with TRBJ2-7; tentatively, D is TRBD2 (6 bases). V lost 4 bases and J 3 bases, leaving 19 bases between the germline ends. The germline gives CDR1 SGHDN, CDR2 FVKESK. The CDR3 has 16 amino acids. CDR3 bases: TGTGCCAGCAGCCGGGCCCCGCGGAGGGCCGACTACGAGCAGTACTTC. Translated: CASSRAPRRADYEQYF.

The chain uses TRBV5-5 and TRBJ2-7, with 13 nucleotides matching TRBD2. V was clipped by 4 bases and J by 3 bases; unmatched bases: 7. From germline, CDR1 is SGHKS and CDR2 YYEKEE (reference sequence). There are 16 residues in the CDR3. Here the CDR3 DNA reads TGTGCCAGCAGCACCGGGGGACTAGCGGGATACTACGAGCAGTACTTC. This encodes CASSTGGLAGYYEQYF.

The chain combines TRBV28 with TRBJ2-4; 7 bases agree with TRBD1. V shed 2 bases, J shed 1 base, and the junction held 8 bases outside the gene matches. This CDR3 has 17 residues. Germline V gene lookup returns CDR1 MDHEN and CDR2 SYDVKM. The CDR3 DNA sequence: TGTGCCAGCAGTTTAACAGGGGCCGAACGGGCCAAAAACATTCAGTACTTC. Amino acids: CASSLTGAERAKNIQYF. The full variable domain, its missing parts supplied by reference TRBV28 and TRBJ2-4, is DVKVTQSSRYLVKRTGEKVFLECVQDMDHENMFWYRQDPGLGLRLIYFSYDVKMKEKGDIPEGYSVSREKKERFSLILESASTNQTSMYLCASSLTGAERAKNIQYFGAGTRLSVL.

The rearrangement uses TRBV5-4 and TRBJ2-5, with D perhaps TRBD1 (6 bases). TRBJ2-7 explains the end of the DNA better; the J call may be wrong. The CDR3 extends over 16 amino acids. Germline lookup yields CDR1 SGHNT and CDR2 YYREEE (reference sequence). CDR3 bases: TGTGCCAGCAGCCTGGACGGCGTCAGGGGCGGATACGAGCAGTACTTC. This gives the protein CASSLDGVRGGYEQYF.

This clone was recorded once. The chain joins TRBV28 to TRBJ1-5; TRBD1 aligns across 8 bases. Trimming removed 6 bases from V and 5 bases from J; junction bases left unmatched: 9. The CDR3 consists of 15 residues. Looked up from germline, CDR1 is MDHEN and CDR2 is SYDVKM. CDR3 coding DNA: TGTGCCAGCAGCTCTCTCGGACAGGGCCATCAGCCCCAGCATTTT. This encodes CASSSLGQGHQPQHF.

The V gene is TRBV5-1, the J gene TRBJ1-4; D call uncertain. With 1 base removed from V and 6 bases from J, the gap between germline ends came to 19 bases. CDR3 size: 17 residues. Germline V gene lookup returns CDR1 SGHRS and CDR2 YFSETQ. The CDR3: CASSLRRINSRDEKLFF. The CDR3 DNA is TGCGCCAGCAGCTTGCGACGGATCAACTCCCGAGATGAAAAACTGTTTTTT.

This chain connects TRBV28 to TRBJ2-1; 7 bases agree with TRBD1. The CDR3 spans 16 residues. The V gene's germline CDR1 is MDHEN and CDR2 SYDVKM. Losses at the gene ends were 5 bases for V and 2 bases for J; bases not matched to a gene: 9. CDR3 residues: CASSQGLGTAYNEQFF. The CDR3 region has the DNA TGTGCCAGCAGTCAAGGCCTCGGGACAGCCTACAATGAGCAGTTCTTC. Based on the CDR3 plus reference TRBV28 and TRBJ2-1, the full variable domain is DVKVTQSSRYLVKRTGEKVFLECVQDMDHENMFWYRQDPGLGLRLIYFSYDVKMKEKGDIPEGYSVSREKKERFSLILESASTNQTSMYLCASSQGLGTAYNEQFFGPGTRLTVL.

The genes are TRBV19 and TRBJ2-2; D remains unclear. The CDR3 loop spans 14 amino acids. With 5 bases removed from V and 4 bases from J, the gap between germline ends came to 11 bases. CDR1 and CDR2 from the germline V gene are LNHDA and SQIVND (reference sequence). The CDR3 loop reads CASSLRTVTGELFF. In nucleotides, the CDR3 is TGTGCCAGTAGTCTTCGGACGGTCACCGGGGAGCTGTTTTTT.